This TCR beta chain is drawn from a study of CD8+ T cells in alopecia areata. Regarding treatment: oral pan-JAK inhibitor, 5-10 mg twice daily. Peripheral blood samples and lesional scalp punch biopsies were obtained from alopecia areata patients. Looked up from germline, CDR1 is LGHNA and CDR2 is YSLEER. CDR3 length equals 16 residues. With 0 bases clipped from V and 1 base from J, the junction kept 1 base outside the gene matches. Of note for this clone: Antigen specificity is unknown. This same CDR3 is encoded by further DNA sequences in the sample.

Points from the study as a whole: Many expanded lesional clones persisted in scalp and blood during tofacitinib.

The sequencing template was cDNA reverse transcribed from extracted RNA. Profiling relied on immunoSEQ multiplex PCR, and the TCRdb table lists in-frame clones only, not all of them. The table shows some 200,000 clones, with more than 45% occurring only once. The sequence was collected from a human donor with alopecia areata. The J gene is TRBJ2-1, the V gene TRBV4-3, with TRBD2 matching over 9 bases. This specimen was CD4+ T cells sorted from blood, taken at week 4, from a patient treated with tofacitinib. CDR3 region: CASSQDLAGSYNEQFF. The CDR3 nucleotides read TGCGCCAGCAGCCAAGACCTAGCGGGGTCCTACAATGAGCAGTTCTTC.